The 18 T cell receptor beta chains in this list originate from one sample, sequenced in a study of blood T cell repertoires in COVID-19. Sequencing was performed with immunoSEQ multiplex PCR; in TCRdb, only in-frame clones are kept and a portion is missing. The table has about 54,000 clones, 83% seen once. Source material: peripheral blood. The receptors originated from a human donor in a cohort sampled during active COVID-19.

The chain joins TRBV28 to TRBJ2-7; D possibly corresponds to TRBD1 (5 bases). From germline, CDR1 is MDHEN and CDR2 SYDVKM. The V gene lost 3 bases and the J gene lost 1 base, with 16 bases spanning the gap. The CDR3 has 16 residues. The CDR3 coding sequence is TGTGCCAGCAGTTTGGGGCACACGGGCCTTTCCTACGAGCAGTACTTC. Translation gives CASSLGHTGLSYEQYF.

The V and J genes are TRBV7-3 and TRBJ2-5; TRBD2 matches 8 bases. CDR1 and CDR2 (germline): SGHTA, FQGTGA. CDR3 length: 17 residues. The V gene end was trimmed by 0 bases and the J gene end by 7 bases; junction bases not matched to a gene: 13. CDR3 nucleotides: TGTGCCAGCAGCTTAACGTCCGGGGGACTAGAGCCCGGGACCCAGTACTTC. The encoded protein is CASSLTSGGLEPGTQYF.

This chain uses TRBV20-1 with TRBJ1-3, with unresolved D. The germline gives CDR1 DFQATT, CDR2 SNEGSKA (reference sequence). V lost 1 base to trimming and J lost 8 bases, with 6 bases between them. The CDR3 extends over 11 amino acids. DNA of the CDR3: TGCAGTGCTAGAGCCGCGGACACCATATATTTT. Translating gives CSARAADTIYF.

With regard to this clone: The CDR3 does not end in the conserved phenylalanine or tryptophan, so this is likely a read error. The DNA is left out, because the CDR3 cannot be placed on it with certainty; the CDR3 is given as TCRdb lists it. J is TRBJ2-7 and V is TRBV6-4; TRBD2 reflects the table's D call only, with no check against the DNA. The germline CDR1 and CDR2 sequences are MRHNA and SNTAGT. Including both end residues, the CDR3 is 11 amino acids long. Here the CDR3 reads CASSDSEGPTS.

The CDR3 loop reads CASRTLAGKYDTEAFF. The CDR3 region has the DNA TGCGCCAGCAGGACCTTGGCAGGAAAATACGACACTGAAGCTTTCTTT. The chain carries TRBV4-1 and TRBJ1-1, with D uncertain. The CDR3 spans 16 residues. Germline V gene data show CDR1 as MGHRA and CDR2 as YSYEKL. Deletions cut 6 bases from V and 3 bases from J, with 20 bases between.

V usage is TRBV7-2 and J usage is TRBJ1-5, with D uncertain. In germline, CDR1 is SGHTA, CDR2 FQGNSA. This CDR3 region has 13 residues. The ends were cut back, 2 bases at V and 7 bases at J, with 9 bases in the middle. The CDR3 sequence is CASSLKAGQPQHF. Written as DNA, the CDR3 is TGTGCCAGCAGCTTAAAGGCCGGGCAGCCCCAGCATTTT.

The V and J genes are TRBV5-1 and TRBJ2-3; TRBD2 agrees at 8 bases. J lost 0 bases, V lost 4 bases, and 7 bases had no gene match. Germline lookup yields CDR1 SGHRS and CDR2 YFSETQ. The CDR3 runs to 16 residues. The CDR3 region has the DNA TGCGCCAGCAGCGCCGCTAGCGGGTCGAGCACAGATACGCAGTATTTT. Its protein is CASSAASGSSTDTQYF.

The chain's CDR3 is CASRTDRGDTEAFF. The DNA for the CDR3 is TGTGCCAGCAGGACCGACAGGGGGGACACTGAAGCTTTCTTT. This chain joins TRBV5-6 and TRBJ1-1; TRBD1 agrees at 9 bases. The germline CDR1 and CDR2 sequences are SGHDT and YYEEEE. The CDR3 extends over 14 amino acids. With V trimmed by 5 bases and J by 3 bases, 5 bases remained unmatched. The full variable domain, completed using reference TRBV5-6 and TRBJ1-1, is DAGVTQSPTHLIKTRGQQVTLRCSPKSGHDTVSWYQQALGQGPQFIFQYYEEEERQRGNFPDRFSGHQFPNYSSELNVNALLLGDSALYLCASRTDRGDTEAFFGQGTRLTVV.

J is TRBJ2-7 and V is TRBV10-1; D possibly corresponds to TRBD2 (5 bases). Germline CDR1 WNHNN, CDR2 SYGVQD (reference sequence). The V and J ends lost 3 bases and 6 bases respectively, with 12 bases between them. The CDR3 length is 13 residues. CDR3 nucleotide sequence: TGCGCCAGCAGTGACAATCGAGCGGCCGAGCAGTACTTC. It specifies CASSDNRAAEQYF.

The rearrangement links TRBV7-2 to TRBJ1-6; D possibly corresponds to TRBD1 (5 bases). This CDR3 region has 17 residues. The ends were cut back, 1 base at V and 7 bases at J, with 17 bases in the middle. The germline gives CDR1 SGHTA, CDR2 FQGNSA. The DNA of the CDR3 is TGTGCCAGCAGCTTAGTCGTAGGGCCAGGGAAGAATTCACCCCTCCACTTT. Protein product: CASSLVVGPGKNSPLHF.

This chain uses TRBV3-1 (or the pseudogene TRBV3-2) with TRBJ1-1; no firm D call. This CDR3 comprises 16 residues. The V end lost 1 base, the J end lost 1 base, and 13 bases lay between the germline ends. Germline-derived CDR1 and CDR2 are LGHDT and YNNKEL (reference sequence). As DNA, the CDR3 is TGTGCCAGCAGCCAAGGCCTCCCCGGGAGGAACACTGAAGCTTTCTTT. Protein sequence: CASSQGLPGRNTEAFF.

The chain is built from TRBV6-5 and TRBJ1-2, with a weak D call TRBD1 (6 bases). The CDR3 has 13 residues. Trimming left V 6 bases short and J 3 bases short, with 11 bases between. From germline, CDR1 is MNHEY and CDR2 SVGAGI. The CDR3 spells CASRDSAHYGYTF. CDR3 coding DNA: TGTGCCAGCAGGGACAGTGCTCACTATGGCTACACCTTC.

The J gene is TRBJ2-7, the V gene TRBV6-5; the D gene is possibly TRBD1 (5 bases). The CDR3 is made up of 15 amino acids. The ends were cut back, 6 bases at V and 2 bases at J, with 17 bases in the middle. Germline V gives CDR1 MNHEY, CDR2 SVGAGI. CDR3 nucleotides: TGTGCCAGCAGGATGGGGCAGGGCTTTACCTACGAGCAGTACTTC. It yields the protein CASRMGQGFTYEQYF.

V and J are TRBV27 and TRBJ1-5, with 12 bases aligning to TRBD1. Trimming took 2 bases from V and 2 from J; bases not matched to a gene: 7. CDR1 and CDR2 from the germline V gene are MNHEY and SMNVEV (reference sequence). The CDR3 consists of 18 residues. The CDR3: CASSLIGTGGVGNQPQHF. The DNA for the CDR3 is TGTGCCAGCAGTTTAATTGGGACAGGGGGCGTGGGCAATCAGCCCCAGCATTTT.

The chain has TRBV5-1 and TRBJ2-3, with D possibly matching TRBD1 (6 bases). V dropped 7 bases and J dropped 3 bases, with 27 bases sitting between them. Germline values: CDR1 SGHRS, CDR2 YFSETQ. The CDR3 runs 18 residues. The CDR3 reads CASSQGSSLKGVTDTQYF. CDR3 sequence (DNA): TGCGCCAGCTCCCAGGGGTCTTCCCTTAAGGGGGTAACAGATACGCAGTATTTT.

The chain combines TRBV19 with TRBJ2-7, with 13 bases aligning to TRBD2. The CDR3 sequence is 13 residues long. V lost 10 bases, J lost 4 bases, and 4 bases stayed unmatched. CDR1 and CDR2 (germline): LNHDA, SQIVND (reference sequence). The CDR3 DNA reads as TGTGCCACCTCGGGACTAGCGGGATACGAGCAGTACTTC. Its translation is CATSGLAGYEQYF.

The table lists this clone with a few counts. The rearrangement links TRBV12-3 or TRBV12-4 to TRBJ2-3; the D is unclear. This CDR3 contains 13 residues. Trimming cost V 5 bases and J 3 bases, with 9 bases left between them. The CDR3 DNA is TGTGCCAGCAGTACCCACAGAACAGATACGCAGTATTTT. It encodes CASSTHRTDTQYF.

This chain joins TRBV5-1 and TRBJ2-5; no definite D call. Per the germline V gene, CDR1 is SGHRS and CDR2 is YFSETQ. The ends were cut back, 3 bases at V and 5 bases at J, with 11 bases in the middle. The CDR3 totals 13 residues. The CDR3 protein is CASSSQVTETQYF. Written as DNA, the CDR3 is TGCGCCAGCAGCTCTCAGGTAACGGAGACCCAGTACTTC.